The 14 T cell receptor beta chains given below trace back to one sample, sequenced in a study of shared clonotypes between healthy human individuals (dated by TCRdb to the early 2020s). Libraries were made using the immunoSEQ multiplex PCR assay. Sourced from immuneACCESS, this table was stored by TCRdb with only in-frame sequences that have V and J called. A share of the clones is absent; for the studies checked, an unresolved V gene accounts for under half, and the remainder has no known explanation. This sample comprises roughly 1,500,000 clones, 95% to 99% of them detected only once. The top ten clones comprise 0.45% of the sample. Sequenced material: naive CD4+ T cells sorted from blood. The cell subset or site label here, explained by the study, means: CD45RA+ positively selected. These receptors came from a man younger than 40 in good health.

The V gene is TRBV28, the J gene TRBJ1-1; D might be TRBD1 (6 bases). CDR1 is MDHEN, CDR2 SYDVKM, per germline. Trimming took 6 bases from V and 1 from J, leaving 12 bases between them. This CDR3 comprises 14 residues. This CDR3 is CASSEQGPNTEAFF. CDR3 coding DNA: TGTGCCAGCAGCGAACAGGGCCCGAACACTGAAGCTTTCTTT. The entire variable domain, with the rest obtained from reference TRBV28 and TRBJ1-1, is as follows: DVKVTQSSRYLVKRTGEKVFLECVQDMDHENMFWYRQDPGLGLRLIYFSYDVKMKEKGDIPEGYSVSREKKERFSLILESASTNQTSMYLCASSEQGPNTEAFFGQGTRLTVV.

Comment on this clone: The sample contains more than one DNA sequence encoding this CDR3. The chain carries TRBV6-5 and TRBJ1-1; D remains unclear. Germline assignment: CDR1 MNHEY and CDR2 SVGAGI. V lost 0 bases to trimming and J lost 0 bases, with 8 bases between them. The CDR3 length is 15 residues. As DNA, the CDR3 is TGTGCCAGCAGTTACTCTAGTCGGATGAACACTGAAGCTTTCTTT. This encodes CASSYSSRMNTEAFF.

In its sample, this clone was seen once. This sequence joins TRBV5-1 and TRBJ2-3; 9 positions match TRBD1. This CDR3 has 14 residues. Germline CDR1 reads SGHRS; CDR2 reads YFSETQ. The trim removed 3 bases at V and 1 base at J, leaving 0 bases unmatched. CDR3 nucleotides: TGCGCCAGCAGCTGGGACAGGGGCACAGATACGCAGTATTTT. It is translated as CASSWDRGTDTQYF. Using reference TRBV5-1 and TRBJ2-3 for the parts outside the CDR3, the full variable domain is KAGVTQTPRYLIKTRGQQVTLSCSPISGHRSVSWYQQTPGQGLQFLFEYFSETQRNKGNFPGRFSGRQFSNSRSEMNVSTLELGDSALYLCASSWDRGTDTQYFGPGTRLTVL.

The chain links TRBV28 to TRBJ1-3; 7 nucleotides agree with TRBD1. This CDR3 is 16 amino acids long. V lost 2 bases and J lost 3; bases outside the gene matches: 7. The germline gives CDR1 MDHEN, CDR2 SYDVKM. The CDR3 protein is CASSLLGTENGNTIYF. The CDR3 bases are TGTGCCAGCAGTTTACTAGGGACAGAAAATGGAAACACCATATATTTT.

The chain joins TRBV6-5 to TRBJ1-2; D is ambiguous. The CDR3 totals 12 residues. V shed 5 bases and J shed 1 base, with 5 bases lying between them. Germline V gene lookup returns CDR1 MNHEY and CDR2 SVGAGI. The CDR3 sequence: CASSNSNYGYTF. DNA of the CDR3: TGTGCCAGCAGTAACAGTAACTATGGCTACACCTTC.

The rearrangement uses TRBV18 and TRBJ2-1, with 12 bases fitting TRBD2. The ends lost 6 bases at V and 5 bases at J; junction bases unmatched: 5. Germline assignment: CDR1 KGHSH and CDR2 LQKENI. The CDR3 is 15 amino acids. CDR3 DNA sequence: TGTGCCAGCTCCCTAGCGGGAGGGCAAGACAATGAGCAGTTCTTC. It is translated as CASSLAGGQDNEQFF.

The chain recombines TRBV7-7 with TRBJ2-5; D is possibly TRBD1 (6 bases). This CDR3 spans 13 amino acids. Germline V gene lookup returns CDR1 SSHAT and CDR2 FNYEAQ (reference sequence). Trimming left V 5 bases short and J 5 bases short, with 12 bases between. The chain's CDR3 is CASSHRVLETQYF. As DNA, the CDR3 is TGTGCCAGCAGCCACAGGGTTCTCGAGACCCAGTACTTC.

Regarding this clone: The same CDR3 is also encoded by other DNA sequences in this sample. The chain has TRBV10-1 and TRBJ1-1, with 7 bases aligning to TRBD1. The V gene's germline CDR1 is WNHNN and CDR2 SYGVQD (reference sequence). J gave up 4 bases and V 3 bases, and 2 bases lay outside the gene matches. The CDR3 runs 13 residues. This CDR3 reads CASSDRGVTEAFF. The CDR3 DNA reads TGCGCCAGCAGTGACAGGGGGGTCACTGAAGCTTTCTTT.

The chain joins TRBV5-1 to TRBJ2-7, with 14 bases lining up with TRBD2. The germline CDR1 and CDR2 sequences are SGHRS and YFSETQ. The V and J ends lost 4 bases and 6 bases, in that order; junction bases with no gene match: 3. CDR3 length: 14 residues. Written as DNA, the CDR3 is TGCGCCAGCAGCAAGGGACTAGCGGGAGCCGAGCAGTACTTC. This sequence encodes CASSKGLAGAEQYF.

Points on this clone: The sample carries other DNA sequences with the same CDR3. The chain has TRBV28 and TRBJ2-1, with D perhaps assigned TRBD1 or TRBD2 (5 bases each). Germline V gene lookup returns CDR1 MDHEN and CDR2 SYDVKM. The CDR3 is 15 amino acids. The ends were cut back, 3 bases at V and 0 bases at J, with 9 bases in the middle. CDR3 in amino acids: CASSFGGSSYNEQFF. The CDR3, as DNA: TGTGCCAGCAGTTTTGGGGGTAGCTCCTACAATGAGCAGTTCTTC.

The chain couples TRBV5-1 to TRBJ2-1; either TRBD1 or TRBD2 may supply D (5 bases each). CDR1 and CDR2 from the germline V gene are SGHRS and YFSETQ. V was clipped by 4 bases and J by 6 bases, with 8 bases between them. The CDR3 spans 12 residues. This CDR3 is CASSEGSNEQFF. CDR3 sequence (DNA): TGCGCCAGCAGCGAGGGGAGCAATGAGCAGTTCTTC. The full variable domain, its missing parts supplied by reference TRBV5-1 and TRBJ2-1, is KAGVTQTPRYLIKTRGQQVTLSCSPISGHRSVSWYQQTPGQGLQFLFEYFSETQRNKGNFPGRFSGRQFSNSRSEMNVSTLELGDSALYLCASSEGSNEQFFGPGTRLTVL.

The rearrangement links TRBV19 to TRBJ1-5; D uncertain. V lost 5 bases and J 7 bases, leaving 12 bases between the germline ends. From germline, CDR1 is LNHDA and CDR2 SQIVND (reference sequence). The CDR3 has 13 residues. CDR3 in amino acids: CASSVTVRQPQHF. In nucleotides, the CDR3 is TGTGCCAGTAGTGTCACGGTGAGGCAGCCCCAGCATTTT.

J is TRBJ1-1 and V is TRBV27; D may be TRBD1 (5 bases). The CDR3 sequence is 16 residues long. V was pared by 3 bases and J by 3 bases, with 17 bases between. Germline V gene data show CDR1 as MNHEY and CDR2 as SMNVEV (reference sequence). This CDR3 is CASSFKAGQGDTEAFF. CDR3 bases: TGTGCCAGCAGTTTTAAGGCAGGGCAAGGGGACACTGAAGCTTTCTTT.

The CDR3 DNA sequence: TGCACCAGCGCCACAACTAGCGGGAACACCGGGGAGCTGTTTTTT. Translating gives CTSATTSGNTGELFF. The chain combines TRBV1 with TRBJ2-2; the table's D call, TRBD2, has no DNA check behind it. TRBV1 is reported as a pseudogene. This CDR3 has 15 residues.